Below are 23 T cell receptor beta chains sequenced from a single sample in a study of blood T cell repertoires in COVID-19. Assay: immunoSEQ multiplex PCR; the TCRdb copy retains only in-frame clones and omits some. Of approximately 300,000 clones listed, about 83% are singletons. Source material: peripheral blood. All receptors derive from a woman aged 45-60 years with acute or convalescent COVID-19.

This chain links TRBV6-5 with TRBJ2-6, with a possible D match to TRBD1 (6 bases). The germline CDR1 and CDR2 sequences are MNHEY and SVGAGI. Trimming shortened V by 7 bases and J by 4 bases, and 14 bases separated the two germline ends. The CDR3 is 15 residues long. CDR3 in amino acids: CASTSGQYGANVLTF. The DNA of the CDR3 is TGTGCCAGCACCTCCGGACAGTACGGGGCCAACGTCCTGACTTTC.

The chain recombines TRBV5-4 with TRBJ2-3; the match to TRBD2 covers 7 bases. The germline CDR1 and CDR2 sequences are SGHNT and YYREEE (reference sequence). Losses at the gene ends were 1 base for V and 2 bases for J; bases not matched to a gene: 10. This CDR3 spans 17 amino acids. CDR3 in amino acids: CASSLKLSSGHTDTQYF. CDR3 nucleotide sequence: TGTGCCAGCAGCTTGAAGTTGTCTAGCGGCCACACAGATACGCAGTATTTT.

This clone is a singleton in its sample. The gene calls are TRBV6-4 and TRBJ2-2; 8 nucleotides line up with TRBD1. Germline V gene data show CDR1 as MRHNA and CDR2 as SNTAGT. V lost 8 bases, J lost 2 bases, and 4 bases stayed unmatched. The CDR3 has 14 amino acids. CDR3 loop: CASAGQVNTGELFF. CDR3 coding DNA: TGTGCCAGCGCGGGACAGGTTAACACCGGGGAGCTGTTTTTT.

This clone has more than one count but fewer than ten. The rearrangement uses TRBV9 and TRBJ2-1, with a tentative D call TRBD1 (5 bases). In germline, CDR1 is SGDLS, CDR2 YYNGEE. The CDR3 spans 16 residues. The ends were cut back, 0 bases at V and 0 bases at J, with 10 bases in the middle. The DNA for the CDR3 is TGTGCCAGCAGCGTAGCTTTAGACAGCTCCTACAATGAGCAGTTCTTC. Translated, it gives CASSVALDSSYNEQFF.

This clone was seen once. V gene TRBV2 combines with J gene TRBJ1-5; TRBD1 might be the D (6 bases). From germline, CDR1 is SNHLY and CDR2 FYNNEI. V was shortened by 5 bases and J by 4 bases, with 18 bases between the two germline ends. There are 16 residues in the CDR3. The CDR3 DNA reads TGTGCCAGCAGTTCTAAGGAACAGGGCATGAATCAGCCCCAGCATTTT. This gives the protein CASSSKEQGMNQPQHF.

The rearrangement uses TRBV9 and TRBJ1-4; unclear D gene. This CDR3 is built from 14 residues. Per germline, CDR1 SGDLS and CDR2 YYNGEE. V dropped 0 bases and J dropped 8 bases, with 11 bases sitting between them. The CDR3 region is CASSVGAGSEKLFF. DNA for the CDR3: TGTGCCAGCAGCGTAGGGGCAGGAAGCGAAAAACTGTTTTTT. The full variable domain, its missing parts supplied by reference TRBV9 and TRBJ1-4, is DSGVTQTPKHLITATGQRVTLRCSPRSGDLSVYWYQQSLDQGLQFLIQYYNGEERAKGNILERFSAQQFPDLHSELNLSSLELGDSALYFCASSVGAGSEKLFFGSGTQLSVL.

The chain employs TRBV12-3 or TRBV12-4 and TRBJ1-1; D remains unclear. With 10 bases removed from V and 1 base from J, the gap between germline ends came to 13 bases. This CDR3 has 13 amino acids. The CDR3 nucleotides are TGTGCCACCTCGTGGAGAGAGAACACTGAAGCTTTCTTT. Its protein is CATSWRENTEAFF.

This chain's CDR3 is CASSLVLRPGTSGGWEFF. The CDR3 nucleotides are TGTGCCAGCAGCTTAGTCCTAAGACCCGGGACTAGCGGGGGTTGGGAGTTCTTC. The chain recombines TRBV7-2 with TRBJ2-1; 14 nucleotides agree with TRBD2. Germline trimming cut 1 base from V and 14 bases from J; bases unmatched to any gene: 16. Germline lookup yields CDR1 SGHTA and CDR2 FQGNSA. This CDR3 comprises 18 residues.

This chain connects TRBV5-1 to TRBJ1-2; possible D gene TRBD1, 5 bases. The germline V gene encodes CDR1 SGHRS and CDR2 YFSETQ. The CDR3 runs 14 residues. V lost 0 bases and J 8 bases, leaving 14 bases between the germline ends. The CDR3 spells CASSLGQGILGYTF. The CDR3 DNA sequence: TGCGCCAGCAGCTTGGGGCAGGGAATTTTGGGCTACACCTTC.

In this sample, this clone turned up a few times. The chain combines TRBV5-4 with TRBJ1-2; 10 bases match TRBD1. J gave up 7 bases and V 4 bases, and 7 bases lay outside the gene matches. The germline CDR1 and CDR2 sequences are SGHNT and YYREEE (reference sequence). The CDR3 consists of 14 residues. CDR3 bases: TGTGCCAGCAGCCCCGACAGGGGGCTGGGTGGCTACACCTTC. It translates to CASSPDRGLGGYTF.

In its sample, this clone was seen once. V gene TRBV7-8 combines with J gene TRBJ1-4, with TRBD1 as a possible D gene (6 bases). This CDR3 is built from 16 residues. V was pared by 3 bases and J by 8 bases, with 19 bases between. Germline assignment: CDR1 SGHVS and CDR2 FQNEAQ. The chain's CDR3 is CASSFPDRLLREKLFF. In nucleotides, the CDR3 is TGTGCCAGCAGCTTCCCAGACAGGTTATTAAGGGAAAAACTGTTTTTT.

This clone has just a few counts. CDR3 nucleotides: TGTGCCAGCAACTGGGGACTAGCGGGAGGGCTCCGGGGCACAGATACGCAGTATTTT. It is translated as CASNWGLAGGLRGTDTQYF. The rearrangement joins TRBV5-8 to TRBJ2-3; 16 bases agree with TRBD2. The germline CDR1 and CDR2 sequences are SGHTS and YDEGEE. Unmatched junction bases numbered 11, after V lost 6 bases and J lost 1 base. CDR3 length: 19 amino acids.

This clone was detected only once. The V and J genes are TRBV29-1 and TRBJ1-2, with 9 nucleotides matching TRBD1. Germline-derived CDR1 and CDR2 are SQVTM and ANQGSEA. The CDR3 extends over 13 amino acids. V shed 7 bases, J shed 2 bases, and the junction held 5 bases outside the gene matches. The DNA of the CDR3 is TGCAGCGGCGGGACAGGGCAAAACTATGGCTACACCTTC. Translated: CSGGTGQNYGYTF.

The V gene is TRBV29-1, the J gene TRBJ2-3, with D perhaps matching TRBD2 (6 bases). Germline values: CDR1 SQVTM, CDR2 ANQGSEA. There are 17 residues in the CDR3. Trimming removed 7 bases at V and 2 bases at J, with 25 bases between. In DNA, the CDR3 is TGCAGCGCCACCGGGGGTGGGAGAGTCGGAACCACAGATACGCAGTATTTT. It encodes CSATGGGRVGTTDTQYF.

The chain couples TRBV29-1 to TRBJ1-1; 8 bases are a match to TRBD1. Germline CDR1 is SQVTM and CDR2 is ANQGSEA. The CDR3 totals 11 residues. Trimming cost V 4 bases and J 7 bases; bases outside gene matches: 2. The CDR3 nucleotides are TGCAGCGTTGTCGACAGGGGTGAAGCTTTCTTT. Translating it yields CSVVDRGEAFF.

The V and J genes are TRBV28 and TRBJ1-2; D might be TRBD1 (6 bases). This CDR3 is 13 amino acids long. Germline assignment: CDR1 MDHEN and CDR2 SYDVKM. V dropped 7 bases and J dropped 2 bases, with 11 bases sitting between them. Here the CDR3 reads CASTQTGNYGYTF. In DNA, the CDR3 is TGTGCCAGCACCCAAACAGGGAACTATGGCTACACCTTC.

The chain links TRBV7-2 to TRBJ2-5, with D perhaps matching TRBD1 (5 bases). Germline loops: CDR1 SGHTA, CDR2 FQGNSA. V dropped 9 bases and J dropped 2 bases, with 13 bases sitting between them. The CDR3 has 13 residues. In nucleotides, the CDR3 is TGTGCCAGTAAAGACAGAACACAAGAGACCCAGTACTTC. It yields the protein CASKDRTQETQYF.

The V and J genes are TRBV19 and TRBJ1-1; tentative D call: TRBD1 (6 bases). There are 16 residues in the CDR3. Trimming shortened V by 0 bases and J by 3 bases, and 14 bases separated the two germline ends. The germline CDR1 and CDR2 sequences are LNHDA and SQIVND (reference sequence). As DNA, the CDR3 is TGTGCCAGTAGTATAGACGGGACACGGGGCCACACTGAAGCTTTCTTT. It is translated as CASSIDGTRGHTEAFF. Together with reference TRBV19 and TRBJ1-1, the CDR3 gives the full variable domain: DGGITQSPKYLFRKEGQNVTLSCEQNLNHDAMYWYRQDPGQGLRLIYYSQIVNDFQKGDIAEGYSVSREKKESFPLTVTSAQKNPTAFYLCASSIDGTRGHTEAFFGQGTRLTVV.

V and J are TRBV28 and TRBJ1-1; the D gene is possibly TRBD1 (5 bases). Per the germline V gene, CDR1 is MDHEN and CDR2 is SYDVKM. V was trimmed by 5 bases and J by 9 bases, leaving 22 bases between them. The CDR3 sequence is 15 residues long. CDR3 nucleotides: TGTGCCAGCAGTCAAGCGGGACTCGGGGACTCAAAAGCTTTCTTT. Residues: CASSQAGLGDSKAFF.

The chain has TRBV3-1 (or the pseudogene TRBV3-2) and TRBJ1-1; the D is unclear. V lost 8 bases and J lost 0, with 10 bases in between. Germline assignment: CDR1 LGHDT and CDR2 YNNKEL (reference sequence). This CDR3 is built from 13 residues. CDR3 nucleotides: TGTGCCAGCCAGGAAAGAGTGAACACTGAAGCTTTCTTT. Protein product: CASQERVNTEAFF.

This chain uses TRBV4-3 with TRBJ1-5; D might be TRBD1 (6 bases). V gave up 4 bases and J gave up 5 bases, with 24 bases separating them. This CDR3 comprises 18 residues. CDR1 is LGHNA and CDR2 is YSLEER in the germline V gene. The CDR3 region is CASSLRPGDGGTDQPQHF. The CDR3 coding sequence is TGCGCCAGCAGCCTCAGACCCGGAGATGGGGGCACGGATCAGCCCCAGCATTTT.

This clone was seen only once. The gene calls are TRBV4-1 and TRBJ2-1, with a possible D match to TRBD2 (6 bases). The CDR3 loop spans 16 amino acids. V was trimmed by 0 bases and J by 2 bases, leaving 11 bases between them. Germline CDR1 is MGHRA and CDR2 is YSYEKL. CDR3 in amino acids: CASSQETGTAYNEQFF. The CDR3 DNA is TGCGCCAGCAGCCAAGAAACGGGGACTGCCTACAATGAGCAGTTCTTC.

The chain uses TRBV6-5 and TRBJ2-7; 11 nucleotides agree with TRBD2. The CDR3 totals 16 residues. Germline-derived CDR1 and CDR2 are MNHEY and SVGAGI. Trimming took 2 bases from V and 4 from J; bases not matched to a gene: 7. The CDR3 coding sequence is TGTGCCAGCAGTTACAGTAGCGGGAGGGCTTTGTACGAGCAGTACTTC. It codes for CASSYSSGRALYEQYF.